A selection of T cell receptor beta chains follows, all from one sample in a study of blood T cell repertoires in COVID-19. TCRdb's table, derived via immunoSEQ multiplex PCR, lists solely in-frame clones and lacks some. The sample shows around 260,000 clones, over 80% of them seen only once. The specimen sequenced was peripheral blood. These TCRs come from a man in his fifties or sixties who had recovered from COVID-19. Each CDR3 is given with its conserved first and last residue. The D gene is left open where the match is weak. Rows may omit the clone size; those that give it use once, few, many or a size class.

J	V	size	D	DNA	CDR3
TRBJ2-5	TRBV28	.	TRBD1	TGTGCCAGCGGTTTAAACAGGGGGCCCTCAGGGACCCAGTACTTC	CASGLNRGPSGTQYF
TRBJ1-2	TRBV11-2	.	.	TGTGCCAGCAGCTTCCCGGGTGCGAACTATGGCTACACCTTC	CASSFPGANYGYTF
TRBJ2-3	TRBV9	.	TRBD2	TGTGCCAGCAGCGTAGATGGGCGGGGGGGCACAGATACGCAGTATTTT	CASSVDGRGGTDTQYF
TRBJ1-6	TRBV7-8	.	.	TGTGCCAGCAGCTTAGAAGGGACTTCCAGCTCCTATAATTCACCCCTCCACTTT	CASSLEGTSSSYNSPLHF
TRBJ2-1	TRBV27	.	.	TGTGCCAGCAGCACAAAAGGACAGCGAGTCTCCTACAATGAGCAGTTCTTC	CASSTKGQRVSYNEQFF
TRBJ2-1	TRBV7-3	few	.	TGTGCCAGCAGCGTCGGACACCTTGGGTACAATGAGCAGTTCTTC	CASSVGHLGYNEQFF
TRBJ2-1	TRBV5-1	.	TRBD1	TGCGCCAGCAGGGAGGACAGGGCGCCCTACAATGAGCAGTTCTTC	CASREDRAPYNEQFF
TRBJ2-5	TRBV19	.	.	TGTGCCAGTAGTCAAGGGGAAGAGACCCAGTACTTC	CASSQGEETQYF
TRBJ2-3	TRBV25-1	once	.	TGTGCCAGCACCACTGGAGATACGCAGTATTTT	CASTTGDTQYF
TRBJ1-5	TRBV5-1	few	.	TGCGCCAGCAGCGTGGACAGTTTTGGCAATCAGCCCCAGCATTTT	CASSVDSFGNQPQHF
TRBJ1-3	TRBV9	.	TRBD1	TGTGCCAGCAGCGCCGACAGGGCCTCTGGAAACACCATATATTTT	CASSADRASGNTIYF
TRBJ2-3	TRBV6-5	.	TRBD2	TGTGCCAGCAGTAAGACTAGCGGGAGGCAAGATACGCAGTATTTT	CASSKTSGRQDTQYF
TRBJ1-1	TRBV6-5	once	.	TGTGCCAGCAAATCTTTCTACAGGGCCTCTGAAGCTTTCTTT	CASKSFYRASEAFF
TRBJ2-1	TRBV7-9	.	TRBD2	TGTGCCAGCAGCTTAATCCAGCGGGAGGCCTACAATGAGCAGTTCTTC	CASSLIQREAYNEQFF
TRBJ2-5	TRBV6-1	.	.	TGTGCCAGCAGTGAAGTCCAATCAACGGGGGGCTGGGAGACCCAGTACTTC	CASSEVQSTGGWETQYF
TRBJ1-2	TRBV9	.	TRBD1	TGTGCCAGCAGCGCAAGTAACAGGGGTGGCTACACCTTC	CASSASNRGGYTF
TRBJ2-2	TRBV11-2	once	TRBD1	TGTGCCAGCAGCTACAGGGGTGGCACCGGGGAGCTGTTTTTT	CASSYRGGTGELFF
TRBJ1-5	TRBV30	.	TRBD1	TGTGCCTGGAGCGGACAGGGGTTAGGGCCCCAGCATTTT	CAWSGQGLGPQHF
TRBJ2-3	TRBV28	once	TRBD2	TGTGCCAGCAGTTTAGGGACTAGCCTCACAGATACGCAGTATTTT	CASSLGTSLTDTQYF
TRBJ2-7	TRBV18	.	TRBD1	TGTGCCAGCTCACCACGGTCGGGACAGCCCTCCTACGAGCAGTACTTC	CASSPRSGQPSYEQYF
TRBJ1-2	TRBV30	.	.	TGTGCCTACCCCCGGCAGACATCTTATGGCTACACCTTC	CAYPRQTSYGYTF
TRBJ1-5	TRBV2	.	TRBD1	TGTGCCAGCAGCACTACAGGGGGTAATCAGCCCCAGCATTTT	CASSTTGGNQPQHF
TRBJ1-5	TRBV28	.	.	TGTGCCAGCAGTTTAGTCTCGAGGGACAATCAGCCCCAGCATTTT	CASSLVSRDNQPQHF
TRBJ2-5	TRBV5-6	.	.	TGTGCCAGCGGGTCTAGATCCGTTTTTGGGTGGGAGACCCAGTACTTC	CASGSRSVFGWETQYF
TRBJ2-5	TRBV27	.	TRBD2	TGTGCCAGCAGTCCCTATAGCGGGAGAGCCGGGGCCCAGTACTTC	CASSPYSGRAGAQYF
TRBJ2-3	TRBV3-1/TRBV3-2	.	.	TGTGCCAGCAGCCGGAGTTACACAGATACGCAGTATTTT	CASSRSYTDTQYF
TRBJ2-7	TRBV19	.	.	TGTGCCACCACGGCCCCAGGAAGCTCCTACGAGCAGTACTTC	CATTAPGSSYEQYF
TRBJ2-3	TRBV5-4	.	TRBD2	TGTGCCAGCTCCCGAGCGGGGGGGCGGGGAGATACGCAGTATTTT	CASSRAGGRGDTQYF
TRBJ1-2	TRBV5-6	.	TRBD1	TGTGCCAGCAGCTTTTTAGAACCGGGACAGGGGGGCGGCTACACCTTC	CASSFLEPGQGGGYTF
TRBJ2-5	TRBV5-1	.	TRBD1	TGCGCCAGCAGCTTGTTTATCGGGACAGGGGGAGAGACCCAGTACTTC	CASSLFIGTGGETQYF
TRBJ2-1	TRBV15	.	TRBD1	TGTGCCACCAGCAGAGATGGGACAGTTAATAGTGAGCAGTTCTTC	CATSRDGTVNSEQFF
TRBJ1-2	TRBV6-2/TRBV6-3	.	.	TGTGCCAGCAGTTACTCGTCAGGGAAGAACTTAATCTATGGCTACACCTTC	CASSYSSGKNLIYGYTF
TRBJ1-1	TRBV9	once	.	TGTGCCAGCAGCGTAGATCGGAACACTGAAGCTTTCTTT	CASSVDRNTEAFF
TRBJ2-7	TRBV7-8	few	.	TGTGCCAGCAGCTTAGGGCAGGGTACCTACGAGCAGTACTTC	CASSLGQGTYEQYF
TRBJ1-2	TRBV19	once	TRBD1	TGTGCCAGTAGGACAGGGGGGGCGTATGGCTACACCTTC	CASRTGGAYGYTF
TRBJ2-3	TRBV7-8	.	.	TGTGCCAGCAGCTTAGCGTTAGGGGCGGCAGATACGCAGTATTTT	CASSLALGAADTQYF
TRBJ2-7	TRBV6-5	.	.	TGTGCCAGCAGCGTGACAAGCTCCTACGAGCAGTACTTC	CASSVTSSYEQYF
TRBJ2-1	TRBV28	once	TRBD1	TGTGCCAGCAGTCAATTCCAGGGGGCGGCCTACAATGAGCAGTTCTTC	CASSQFQGAAYNEQFF
TRBJ1-2	TRBV9	.	.	TGTGCCAGCAGCGACAGCCAGGGATGTGACTATGGCTACACCTTC	CASSDSQGCDYGYTF
TRBJ2-4	TRBV24-1	.	TRBD1	TGTGCCACCAGTGGCGGACAGGGAGCCAAAAACATTCAGTACTTC	CATSGGQGAKNIQYF